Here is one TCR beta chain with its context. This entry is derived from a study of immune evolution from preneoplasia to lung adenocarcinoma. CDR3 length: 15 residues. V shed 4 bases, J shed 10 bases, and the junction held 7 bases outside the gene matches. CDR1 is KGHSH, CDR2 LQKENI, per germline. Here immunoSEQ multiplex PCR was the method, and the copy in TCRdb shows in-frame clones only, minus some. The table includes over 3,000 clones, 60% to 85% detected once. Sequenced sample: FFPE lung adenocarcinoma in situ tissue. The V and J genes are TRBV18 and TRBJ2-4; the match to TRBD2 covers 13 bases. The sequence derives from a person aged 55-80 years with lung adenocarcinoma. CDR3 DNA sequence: TGTGCCAGCTCACTTATTGGGACTAGCGGGGTAATTCAGTACTTC. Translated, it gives CASSLIGTSGVIQYF. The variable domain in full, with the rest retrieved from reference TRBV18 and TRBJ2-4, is NAGVMQNPRHLVRRRGQEARLRCSPMKGHSHVYWYRQLPEEGLKFMVYLQKENIIDESGMPKERFSAEFPKEGPSILRIQQVVRGDSAAYFCASSLIGTSGVIQYFGAGTRLSVL.